A selection of T cell receptor beta chains follows, all from one sample in a study of OX40 agonist ivuxolimab in advanced cancers. TCRdb's table, derived via immunoSEQ multiplex PCR, lists solely in-frame clones and lacks some. The sample holds about 50,000 clones, over 60% seen once. The specimen was CD4+ or CD8+ T cells sorted from blood, collected in a trial of the OX40 agonist ivuxolimab. These receptors were obtained from an adult with an advanced solid tumor such as melanoma, head and neck, liver or kidney cancer. Both conserved end residues are part of each CDR3. The D gene is left open where the match is weak. Rows give clone size only sometimes, using once, few, many, or a class for an expanded clone.

. TRBJ2-5 TRBV7-8 TRBD1 TGTGCCAGCAGCTTAGGCAGGGGGCGCGGACAAGAGACCCAGTACTTC CASSLGRGRGQETQYF
. TRBJ2-2 TRBV19 . TGTGCCAGTAGTATATCAGGTGCCGGGGAGCTGTTTTTT CASSISGAGELFF
. TRBJ1-6 TRBV15 . TGTGCCACCAGCACCGGGACAATAAATTCACCCCTCCACTTT CATSTGTINSPLHF
. TRBJ2-7 TRBV6-1 . TGTGCCAGCAGCCGAATCGAGTACGAGCAGTACTTC CASSRIEYEQYF
few TRBJ2-6 TRBV11-2 . TGTGCCAGCAGCTTGAGACAGACCAGCTCTGGGGCCAACGTCCTGACTTTC CASSLRQTSSGANVLTF
. TRBJ2-3 TRBV5-4 . TGTGCCAGCAGCTTGGAATTAGCGCTAGCTGGCACAGATACGCAGTATTTT CASSLELALAGTDTQYF
. TRBJ2-1 TRBV7-3 TRBD2 TGTGCCAGCAGCAAAACTAGCGGGAGGGAGATTTACAATGAGCAGTTCTTC CASSKTSGREIYNEQFF
. TRBJ2-7 TRBV2 . TGTGCCAGCAAGGCTCCCGGGCGGGCCCGAACCTACGAGCAGTACTTC CASKAPGRARTYEQYF
. TRBJ2-7 TRBV28 . TGTGCCAGCAGGGGGGGCAGTATCGGCCACGAGCAGTACTTC CASRGGSIGHEQYF
. TRBJ1-2 TRBV19 TRBD1 TGTGCCAGTAGTCCAGGGGACAGAATAATGGGCTACACCTTC CASSPGDRIMGYTF
medium-sized TRBJ2-4 TRBV9 TRBD2 TGTGCCAGCAGCCCGACTAGCGGGAGGGGCGCCGCCAAAAACATTCAGTACTTC CASSPTSGRGAAKNIQYF
. TRBJ1-1 TRBV7-2 . TGTGCCAACAGCTTAGTAGGGGGCACTGAAGCTTTCTTT CANSLVGGTEAFF
few TRBJ2-1 TRBV5-1 TRBD1 TGCGCCAGCAGCTTTGCCGGGACAGAGTACAATGAGCAGTTCTTC CASSFAGTEYNEQFF
. TRBJ2-3 TRBV18 . TGTGCCAGCTCACCAATGGGAAGAGGCACAGATACGCAGTATTTT CASSPMGRGTDTQYF
. TRBJ2-5 TRBV7-8 . TGTGCCAGCAGCTTAGGGCTCTTTGACCAAGAGACCCAGTACTTC CASSLGLFDQETQYF